Below, one TCR beta chain is given with its context. Its antigen remains unknown. This CDR3 region has 14 residues. Germline loops: CDR1 SGHDT, CDR2 YYEEEE. Trimming at V came to 3 bases and at J to 2 bases, leaving 4 bases not matched to a gene. Only in-frame clones appear in the TCRdb table, and some are missing; sequencing was by immunoSEQ multiplex PCR. The table includes tens of thousands of clones, around 94% detected once. These data originate in a study of cytomegalovirus exposure and HLA in healthy donors. The overall study: The 130 or so validation repertoires, a later analysis reported, used the same platform as the 550 to 700 repertoires from the first cohort. Study findings and constraints: There were about 160 TCR beta chains listed as cytomegalovirus-associated. Reportedly, cytomegalovirus status was diagnosed with high sensitivity and specificity. That first-cohort TCR clusters tended to co-occur in the roughly 130 validation repertoires was found in a later analysis.

The sequence came from a woman aged 18-35 years in good health and CMV-seropositive. Sample: PBMCs. The rearrangement links TRBV5-6 to TRBJ2-5, with 7 bases aligning to TRBD2. The CDR3 region has the DNA TGTGCCAGCAGCTGGGGGGGAGGTCAAGAGACCCAGTACTTC. Amino acids: CASSWGGGQETQYF. Full variable domain (outside the CDR3, taken from reference TRBV5-6 and TRBJ2-5): DAGVTQSPTHLIKTRGQQVTLRCSPKSGHDTVSWYQQALGQGPQFIFQYYEEEERQRGNFPDRFSGHQFPNYSSELNVNALLLGDSALYLCASSWGGGQETQYFGPGTRLLVL.